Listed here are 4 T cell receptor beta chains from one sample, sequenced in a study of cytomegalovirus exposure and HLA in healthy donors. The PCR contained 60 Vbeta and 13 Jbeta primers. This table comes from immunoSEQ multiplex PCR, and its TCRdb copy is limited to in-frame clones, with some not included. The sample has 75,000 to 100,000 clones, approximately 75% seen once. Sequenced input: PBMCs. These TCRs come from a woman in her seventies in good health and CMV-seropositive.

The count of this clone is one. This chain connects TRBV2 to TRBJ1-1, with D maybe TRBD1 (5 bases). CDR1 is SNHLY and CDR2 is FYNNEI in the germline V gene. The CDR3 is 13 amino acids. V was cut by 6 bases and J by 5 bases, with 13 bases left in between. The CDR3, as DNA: TGTGCCAGCAGCGGGGGGGGGAGTACTGAAGCTTTCTTT. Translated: CASSGGGSTEAFF. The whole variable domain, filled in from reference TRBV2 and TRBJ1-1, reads EPEVTQTPSHQVTQMGQEVILRCVPISNHLYFYWYRQILGQKVEFLVSFYNNEISEKSEIFDDQFSVERPDGSNFTLKIRSTKLEDSAMYFCASSGGGSTEAFFGQGTRLTVV.

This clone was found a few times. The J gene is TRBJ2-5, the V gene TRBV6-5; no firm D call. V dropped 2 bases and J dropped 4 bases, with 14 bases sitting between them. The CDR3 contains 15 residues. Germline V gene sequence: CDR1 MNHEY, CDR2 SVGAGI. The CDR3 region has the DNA TGTGCCAGCAGTTACGGCAGGTCGTTGGGAGAGACCCAGTACTTC. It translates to CASSYGRSLGETQYF.

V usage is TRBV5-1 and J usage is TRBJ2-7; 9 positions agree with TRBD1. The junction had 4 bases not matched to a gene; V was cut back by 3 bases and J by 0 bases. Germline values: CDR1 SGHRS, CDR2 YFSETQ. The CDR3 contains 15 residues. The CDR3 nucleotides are TGCGCCAGCAGCTGGGGGACAGGGAGCTCCTACGAGCAGTACTTC. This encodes CASSWGTGSSYEQYF.

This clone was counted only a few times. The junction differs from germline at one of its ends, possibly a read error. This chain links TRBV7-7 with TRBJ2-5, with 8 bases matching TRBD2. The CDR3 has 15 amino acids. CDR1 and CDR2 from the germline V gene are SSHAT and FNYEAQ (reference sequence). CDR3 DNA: TGTGCTAGCAGCTTGGTCGGGGGGGCCGGGGAGACCCAGTACTTC. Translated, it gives CASSLVGGAGETQYF.